This entry lists 15 T cell receptor beta chains sequenced from one sample in a study of beta chain features in type 1 diabetes. Sequenced material consisted of expressed TCRB transcripts (all of the isolated RNA was reverse transcribed). The protocol was immunoSEQ multiplex PCR, while the TCRdb copy is restricted to in-frame clones and leaves out a portion. This table has around 500,000 clones, 10% to 12% appearing once. Material: naive CD4+ T cells from blood. Every receptor here comes from a woman under 30 in good health.

The CDR3 DNA reads as TGCAGCGTTGGGTGGGACGTACAGGGTGAAGCTTTCTTT. Residues: CSVGWDVQGEAFF. J is TRBJ1-1 and V is TRBV29-1; D may be TRBD1 (6 bases). Germline lookup yields CDR1 SQVTM and CDR2 ANQGSEA. The length of the CDR3 is 13 residues. Trimming pared 4 bases from V and 7 bases from J, leaving 16 bases between.

This clone has just a few counts. The chain combines TRBV7-8 with TRBJ2-1; the match to TRBD1 covers 11 bases. The CDR3 runs to 14 residues. Germline V gene lookup returns CDR1 SGHVS and CDR2 FQNEAQ. V shed 5 bases and J 7 bases; nucleotides not matched to a gene: 4. The CDR3 coding sequence is TGTGCCAGCAGCCTAAGGGACAGGGGGAATGAGCAGTTCTTC. Encoded protein: CASSLRDRGNEQFF.

The V call is TRBV2, the J call TRBJ1-4; D is perhaps TRBD1 (5 bases). The CDR3 length is 14 residues. The germline CDR1 and CDR2 sequences are SNHLY and FYNNEI. V gave up 8 bases and J gave up 5 bases, with 15 bases separating them. In nucleotides, the CDR3 is TGTGCCAGCCGACCGGGGCGTTGGAATGAAAAACTGTTTTTT. Residues: CASRPGRWNEKLFF.

The chain joins TRBV11-3 to TRBJ2-1; D not certain. This CDR3 is 14 amino acids long. Germline V gene lookup returns CDR1 SGHNT and CDR2 YENEEA. The V gene lost 2 bases and the J gene lost 0 bases, with 5 bases spanning the gap. The CDR3 coding sequence is TGTGCCAGCAGCTTACTTAGCTCCTACAATGAGCAGTTCTTC. It is translated as CASSLLSSYNEQFF. The entire variable domain, with the rest obtained from reference TRBV11-3 and TRBJ2-1, is as follows: EAGVVQSPRYKIIEKKQPVAFWCNPISGHNTLYWYLQNLGQGPELLIRYENEEAVDDSQLPKDRFSAERLKGVDSTLKIQPAELGDSAVYLCASSLLSSYNEQFFGPGTRLTVL.

The V and J genes are TRBV4-1 and TRBJ2-5, with 10 bases lining up with TRBD1. In germline, CDR1 is MGHRA, CDR2 YSYEKL. V shed 4 bases and J 5 bases; nucleotides not matched to a gene: 7. This CDR3 spans 15 amino acids. The DNA for the CDR3 is TGCGCCAGCAGCCGCCTCCCGGACAGGGGGGAGACCCAGTACTTC. Its protein product is CASSRLPDRGETQYF.

About this clone: The sample contains more than one DNA sequence encoding this CDR3. The chain has TRBV18 and TRBJ2-1, with D uncertain. V was cut by 3 bases and J by 0 bases, with 6 bases left in between. The CDR3 has 14 residues. CDR1 and CDR2 from the germline V gene are KGHSH and LQKENI. The CDR3: CASSPSSSYNEQFF. The CDR3 DNA reads as TGTGCCAGCTCACCCTCGTCCTCCTACAATGAGCAGTTCTTC.

Turning to this clone: Distinct nucleotide sequences in the sample also encode this CDR3. CDR3 nucleotides: TGTGCCAGCAGCTTACGGCCGTCGAGCACAGATACGCAGTATTTT. Its protein is CASSLRPSSTDTQYF. The genes are TRBV11-1 and TRBJ2-3; D remains ambiguous. CDR1 and CDR2 (germline): SGHAT, FQDESV (reference sequence). V gave up 2 bases and J gave up 0 bases, with 9 bases separating them. The CDR3 length is 15 residues.

This clone was seen more than once but under ten times. This sequence joins TRBV7-6 and TRBJ2-4, with 7 bases identical to TRBD1. The CDR3 runs 13 residues. Trimming took 5 bases from V and 9 from J; bases not matched to a gene: 7. Per the germline V gene, CDR1 is SGHVS and CDR2 is FNYEAQ. The CDR3 is CASSRQGFSIQYF. The CDR3 DNA reads TGTGCCAGCAGCCGACAGGGCTTCAGCATTCAGTACTTC.

This clone was seen only a few times. Relative to the germline gene, one junction end is altered; a read error may explain this. The chain has TRBV9 and TRBJ2-5, with 11 bases identical to TRBD2. The germline V gene encodes CDR1 SGDLS and CDR2 YYNGEE. The CDR3 runs to 14 residues. In nucleotides, the CDR3 is TGTGCCAGCTCCACGGGGACTAGCGGTTTAATCCAGGACTTC. It is translated as CASSTGTSGLIQDF. Variable domain in full (rest from reference TRBV9 and TRBJ2-5): DSGVTQTPKHLITATGQRVTLRCSPRSGDLSVYWYQQSLDQGLQFLIQYYNGEERAKGNILERFSAQQFPDLHSELNLSSLELGDSALYFCASSTGTSGLIQDFGPGTRLLVL.

This clone has a handful of counts. The V gene is TRBV15, the J gene TRBJ2-5; D ambiguous. CDR1 is LNHNV, CDR2 YYDKDF, per germline (reference sequence). This CDR3 has 15 amino acids. Trimming shortened V by 3 bases and J by 7 bases, and 18 bases separated the two germline ends. The CDR3 DNA follows: TGTGCCACCAGCAGTGGCCTGGTGGCCTACGGGACCCAGTACTTC. Amino acids: CATSSGLVAYGTQYF.

Concerning this clone: This same CDR3 is encoded by further DNA sequences in the sample. The DNA of the CDR3 is TGTGCCAGCAGCTTGGATCGAGAGACCCAGTACTTC. Amino acids: CASSLDRETQYF. The chain carries TRBV7-2 and TRBJ2-5; no clear D. The CDR3 is made up of 12 amino acids. Trimming cost V 3 bases and J 4 bases, with 6 bases left between them. Per germline, CDR1 SGHTA and CDR2 FQGNSA.

Of note for this clone: At the DNA level, this CDR3 is encoded by other sequences in the same sample as well. This rearrangement joins TRBV18 to TRBJ2-6; D is ambiguous. With 0 bases removed from V and 0 bases from J, the gap between germline ends came to 6 bases. Germline CDR1 is KGHSH and CDR2 is LQKENI. The CDR3 spans 16 residues. The CDR3 protein is CASSPPSGSGANVLTF. As DNA, the CDR3 is TGTGCCAGCTCACCACCGTCGGGCTCTGGGGCCAACGTCCTGACTTTC.

V usage is TRBV30 and J usage is TRBJ1-2; D gene uncertain. The V gene's germline CDR1 is GTSNPN and CDR2 SVGIG (reference sequence). V lost 2 bases, J lost 5 bases, and 6 bases lay in between. The CDR3 is 11 amino acids. In DNA form, the CDR3 reads TGTGCCTGGAGTTCAAGATATGGCTACACCTTC. Translating gives CAWSSRYGYTF.

This sequence joins TRBV7-9 and TRBJ1-1; TRBD1 is a possible D gene (5 bases). Germline CDR1 is SEHNR and CDR2 is FQNEAQ (reference sequence). V was pared by 0 bases and J by 4 bases, with 12 bases between. This CDR3 is built from 15 residues. Here the CDR3 reads CASSLADPGRTEAFF. As DNA, the CDR3 is TGTGCCAGCAGCTTAGCCGATCCAGGGCGCACTGAAGCTTTCTTT.

The genes are TRBV7-9 and TRBJ1-1; D call uncertain. Germline CDR1 reads SEHNR; CDR2 reads FQNEAQ (reference sequence). The CDR3 has 18 residues. The ends were cut back, 6 bases at V and 7 bases at J, with 30 bases in the middle. This CDR3 is CASRPSRDKRPPLYEAFF. The DNA of the CDR3 is TGTGCCAGCAGACCCTCGCGAGACAAACGGCCTCCGCTCTATGAAGCTTTCTTT.